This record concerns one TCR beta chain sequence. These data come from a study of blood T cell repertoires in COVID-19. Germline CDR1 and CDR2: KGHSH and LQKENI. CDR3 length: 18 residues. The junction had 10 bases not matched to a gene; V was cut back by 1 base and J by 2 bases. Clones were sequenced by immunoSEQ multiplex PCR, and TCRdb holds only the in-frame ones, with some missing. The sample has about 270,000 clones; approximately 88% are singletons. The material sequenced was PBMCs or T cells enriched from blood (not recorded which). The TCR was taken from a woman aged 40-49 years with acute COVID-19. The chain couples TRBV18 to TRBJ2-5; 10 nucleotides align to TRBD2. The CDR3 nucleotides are TGTGCCAGCTCACCACAGGACGTTAGCGGGGGGTTACAAGAGACCCAGTACTTC. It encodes CASSPQDVSGGLQETQYF.